One T cell receptor (beta chain) is described in this entry. Its specificity is not known. The table came from immunoSEQ multiplex PCR; TCRdb's copy has only in-frame clones and leaves some out. The sample contains approximately 720,000 clones, less than 80% of which appear only once. Germline V gene lookup returns CDR1 MDHEN and CDR2 SYDVKM. The CDR3 runs 14 residues. Germline trimming cut 6 bases from V and 5 bases from J; bases unmatched to any gene: 9. This entry is derived from a study of shared clonotypes between healthy human individuals. Study-level results: Investigators expected sequencing depth to affect clonotype sharing among donors. Some naive CD4 clonotypes, roughly 4.8%, turned up in common across a few donors.

This chain connects TRBV28 to TRBJ2-7; 8 bases match TRBD1. The source of this sequence is a woman aged 25 to 45 in good health. The specimen sequenced was memory CD4+ T cells sorted from blood. Indicated subset: CD45RA-negative fraction. Here the CDR3 reads CASRIGQGKDEQYF. Written as DNA, the CDR3 is TGTGCCAGCAGGATCGGACAGGGCAAGGACGAGCAGTACTTC.